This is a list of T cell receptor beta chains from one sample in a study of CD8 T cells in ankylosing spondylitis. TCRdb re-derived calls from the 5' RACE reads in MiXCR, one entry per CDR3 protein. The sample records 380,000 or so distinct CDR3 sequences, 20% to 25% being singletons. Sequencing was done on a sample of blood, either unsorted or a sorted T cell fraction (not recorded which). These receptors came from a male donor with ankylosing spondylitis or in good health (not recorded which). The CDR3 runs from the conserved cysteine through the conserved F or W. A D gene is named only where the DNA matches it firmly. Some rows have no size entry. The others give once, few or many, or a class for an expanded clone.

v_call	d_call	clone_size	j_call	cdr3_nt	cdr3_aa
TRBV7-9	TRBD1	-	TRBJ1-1	TGTGCCAGCAGCCCGACGACAGGGCTGAACACTGAAGCTTTCTTT	CASSPTTGLNTEAFF
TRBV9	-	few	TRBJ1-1	TGTGCCAGCAGCCCCGTGACAGACACCCAAGCTTTCTTT	CASSPVTDTQAFF
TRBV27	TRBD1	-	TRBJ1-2	TGTGCCAGCAGTTTACAGGGGCAGGGGGTGGATGGCTACACCTTC	CASSLQGQGVDGYTF
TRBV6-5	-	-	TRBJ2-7	TGTGCCAGCATCCCGCGAGGGGACGAGCAGTACTTC	CASIPRGDEQYF
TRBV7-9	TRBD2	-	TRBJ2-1	TGTGCCAGCAGCTTATCCTTAGGGACTAGGGGGGACAATGAGCAGTTCTTC	CASSLSLGTRGDNEQFF
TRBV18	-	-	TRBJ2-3	TGTGCCAGCTCACCGCCACATAATAGCGGTCCTCGAGGGGGTACGCAGTATTTT	CASSPPHNSGPRGGTQYF
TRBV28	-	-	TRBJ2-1	TGTGCCAGCAGTTTCTATGGACCCTACAATGAGCAGTTCTTC	CASSFYGPYNEQFF
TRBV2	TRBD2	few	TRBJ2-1	TGTGCCATCTTGACCGGGACTAGCGGCAATGAGCAGTTCTTC	CAILTGTSGNEQFF
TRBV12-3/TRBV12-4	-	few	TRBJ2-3	TGTGCCAGCAGTTTACTGGGAACAGAGGACGAGGCAGATACGCAGTATTTT	CASSLLGTEDEADTQYF
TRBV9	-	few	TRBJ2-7	TGTGCCAGCAGCGTAGGGATAGGGACGACCTACGAGCAGTACTTC	CASSVGIGTTYEQYF
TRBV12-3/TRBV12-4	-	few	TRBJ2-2	TGTGCCAGCAGTTTTACAGGGATGGCCACCGGGGAGCTGTTTTTT	CASSFTGMATGELFF
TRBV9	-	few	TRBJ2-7	TGTGCCAGCAGCGAAGGGGTTATCGACGAGCAGTACTTC	CASSEGVIDEQYF
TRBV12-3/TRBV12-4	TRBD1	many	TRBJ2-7	TGTGCCAGCAGTTTAAACCGGGACAGCTACGAGCAGTACTTC	CASSLNRDSYEQYF
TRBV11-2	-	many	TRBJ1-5	TGTGCCAGCAGTCCCTCACCGGGGAAGAATCAGCCCCAGCATTTT	CASSPSPGKNQPQHF
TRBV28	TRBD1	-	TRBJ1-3	TGTGCCAGCAGTTCTAACAGGGGGCCCGGAAACACCATATATTTT	CASSSNRGPGNTIYF
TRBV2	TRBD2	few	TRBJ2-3	TGTGCCAGCAGCCAGGGGACTAGCGGGGGAGGGACAGATACGCAGTATTTT	CASSQGTSGGGTDTQYF
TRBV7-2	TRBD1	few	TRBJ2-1	TGTGCCAGCAGCTTAGGGACAGGGGGCATCAATGAGCAGTTCTTC	CASSLGTGGINEQFF
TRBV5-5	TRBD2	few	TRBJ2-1	TGTGCCAGCAGCGAAGGACTAGCGGGGGGGTTAAATGAGCAGTTCTTC	CASSEGLAGGLNEQFF
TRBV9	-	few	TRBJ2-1	TGTGCCAGCGGAGGGGGCTCGCATGAGCAGTTCTTC	CASGGGSHEQFF
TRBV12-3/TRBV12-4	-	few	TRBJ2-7	TGTGCCAACCAACCGGGACAGCTTAATCCGGCGGGGTACGAGCAGTACTTC	CANQPGQLNPAGYEQYF